Below, 12 T cell receptor beta chains from the same sample are listed, as sequenced in a study of T cell responses to AZD1222 COVID-19 vaccine. TCRdb keeps only in-frame clones here, not all; method: immunoSEQ multiplex PCR. The sample includes over 130,000 clones, more than 85% seen only once; the top ten take approximately 3.4%. The input for sequencing was peripheral blood, taken 28 days after the second AZD1222 dose. These receptors all come from an adult who received the AZD1222 COVID-19 vaccine.

The count of this clone is one. V and J are TRBV27 and TRBJ2-1; D is perhaps TRBD2 (5 bases). The CDR3 is made up of 21 amino acids. V was cut by 0 bases and J by 2 bases, with 26 bases left in between. From germline, CDR1 is MNHEY and CDR2 SMNVEV (reference sequence). CDR3 sequence (DNA): TGTGCCAGCAGTTTATCGTTGCCTTTTCTGGGGAGTCAGCGAGCCTACAATGAGCAGTTCTTC. Protein: CASSLSLPFLGSQRAYNEQFF.

The rearrangement links TRBV6-6 to TRBJ2-7; D gene unclear. The germline V gene encodes CDR1 MNHNY and CDR2 SVGAGI (reference sequence). There are 11 residues in the CDR3. Trimming removed 5 bases from V and 3 bases from J, with 5 bases in between. The CDR3 DNA follows: TGTGCCAGCAGTGCCCTCTACGAGCAGTACTTC. Protein product: CASSALYEQYF.

The chain links TRBV11-1 to TRBJ2-3; 9 bases line up with TRBD2. Trimming at V came to 5 bases and at J to 4 bases, leaving 7 bases not matched to a gene. Germline V lookup: CDR1 SGHAT, CDR2 FQDESV (reference sequence). This CDR3 has 15 residues. CDR3 sequence (DNA): TGTGCCAGCAGCCCGAGGACTAGCGACGCAGATACGCAGTATTTT. Residues: CASSPRTSDADTQYF.

The V gene is TRBV7-9, the J gene TRBJ2-1; TRBD2 might be the D (6 bases). V was trimmed by 4 bases and J by 7 bases, leaving 11 bases between them. This CDR3 region has 13 residues. Germline assignment: CDR1 SEHNR and CDR2 FQNEAQ (reference sequence). CDR3 loop: CASSSDGGNEQFF. The DNA for the CDR3 is TGTGCCAGCAGCTCCGATGGGGGGAATGAGCAGTTCTTC.

The V and J genes are TRBV9 and TRBJ1-4, with D unclear. The germline V and J ends were trimmed by 3 bases and 3 bases, with 6 bases remaining between them. Germline V gene data show CDR1 as SGDLS and CDR2 as YYNGEE. This CDR3 region has 13 residues. The CDR3 is CASSGIANEKLFF. DNA of the CDR3: TGTGCCAGCAGCGGGATCGCTAATGAAAAACTGTTTTTT.

The rearrangement links TRBV7-8 to TRBJ1-3, with D possibly being TRBD1 (5 bases). Germline V lookup: CDR1 SGHVS, CDR2 FQNEAQ. Trimming left V 4 bases short and J 8 bases short, with 12 bases between. The CDR3 totals 13 residues. CDR3 protein: CASSSDITHTIYF. The CDR3 DNA is TGTGCCAGCAGCTCGGACATCACGCACACCATATATTTT.

The genes are TRBV7-9 and TRBJ2-4; the D gene is possibly TRBD1 (6 bases). CDR1 is SEHNR and CDR2 is FQNEAQ in the germline V gene (reference sequence). CDR3 length equals 17 residues. Trimming cost V 5 bases and J 3 bases, with 20 bases left between them. In DNA, the CDR3 is TGTGCCAGCAGCGCAATACAGGGAAACATGGACAAAAACATTCAGTACTTC. Amino acids: CASSAIQGNMDKNIQYF. Full variable domain (missing parts from reference TRBV7-9 and TRBJ2-4): DTGVSQNPRHKITKRGQNVTFRCDPISEHNRLYWYRQTLGQGPEFLTYFQNEAQLEKSRLLSDRFSAERPKGSFSTLEIQRTEQGDSAMYLCASSAIQGNMDKNIQYFGAGTRLSVL.

The chain combines TRBV7-3 with TRBJ2-3; no reliable D call. The CDR3 runs to 13 residues. CDR1 is SGHTA and CDR2 is FQGTGA in the germline V gene. The germline V and J ends were trimmed by 5 bases and 0 bases, with 6 bases remaining between them. CDR3 sequence: CASSSDSTDTQYF. The CDR3 DNA sequence: TGTGCCAGCAGCAGTGATAGCACAGATACGCAGTATTTT.

This chain uses TRBV6-2 or TRBV6-3 with TRBJ1-1; perhaps TRBD1 as D (6 bases). V was shortened by 1 base and J by 4 bases, with 7 bases between the two germline ends. Germline loops: CDR1 MNHEY, CDR2 SVGEGT. This CDR3 region has 13 residues. CDR3 DNA: TGTGCCAGCAGTTACTGGACAGCCACTGAAGCTTTCTTT. Its protein product is CASSYWTATEAFF.

The rearrangement uses TRBV7-3 and TRBJ2-1, with 7 bases lining up with TRBD2. Trimming removed 2 bases from V and 7 bases from J; junction bases left unmatched: 8. Germline V gives CDR1 SGHTA, CDR2 FQGTGA. The CDR3 is 15 amino acids. The CDR3 nucleotides are TGTGCCAGCAGCTTAGGGAGGGCCGAGAGTAATGAGCAGTTCTTC. The encoded protein is CASSLGRAESNEQFF. The whole variable domain, remainder taken from reference TRBV7-3 and TRBJ2-1, is GAGVSQTPSNKVTEKGKYVELRCDPISGHTALYWYRQSLGQGPEFLIYFQGTGAADDSGLPNDRFFAVRPEGSVSTLKIQRTERGDSAVYLCASSLGRAESNEQFFGPGTRLTVL.

This chain uses TRBV11-2 with TRBJ1-1; D not certain. Germline values: CDR1 SGHAT, CDR2 FQNNGV. The V and J ends lost 0 bases and 8 bases respectively, with 10 bases between them. This CDR3 contains 13 residues. CDR3 bases: TGTGCCAGCAGCTTAGATCGTCGGCGGGAAGCTTTCTTT. It yields the protein CASSLDRRREAFF.

The chain recombines TRBV28 with TRBJ2-7; 9 nucleotides agree with TRBD1. The V and J ends lost 1 base and 3 bases, in that order; junction bases with no gene match: 4. Germline CDR1 is MDHEN and CDR2 is SYDVKM. The length of the CDR3 is 15 residues. The CDR3 region is CASSLSGQGLYEQYF. CDR3 bases: TGTGCCAGCAGTTTATCTGGACAGGGGCTCTACGAGCAGTACTTC.